This T cell receptor (beta chain) was recovered during a study of T cell responses to AZD1222 COVID-19 vaccine. TCRdb's copy holds only in-frame clones and misses some; the assay was immunoSEQ multiplex PCR. The sample records roughly 180,000 clones, 90% to 95% being singletons. The CDR3 consists of 15 residues. J was trimmed by 8 bases and V by 4 bases; bases with no gene match: 9. Germline V lookup: CDR1 SGHNT, CDR2 YYREEE (reference sequence). With regard to this clone: Its antigen is not known.

Findings and limits, study-wide: Repertoires were collected only later (after the peak T cell response had occurred).

The V call is TRBV5-4, the J call TRBJ1-2; 12 bases align to TRBD1. Here the sequenced sample was peripheral blood, taken on day 0 of AZD1222 vaccination. This receptor was taken from an adult in good health. CDR3 sequence: CASSIPGQGAVGYTF. DNA of the CDR3: TGTGCCAGCAGCATCCCGGGACAGGGGGCAGTGGGCTACACCTTC.